This T cell receptor beta chain was documented in a study of CD8 T cells in ankylosing spondylitis. TCRdb re-analysed the 5' RACE reads in MiXCR, keeping a single row per CDR3 protein. The table shows about 140,000 distinct CDR3 sequences, with roughly 8% occurring only once. This clonotype occurred many times. V dropped 1 base and J dropped 9; count of bases not matched to a gene: 1. Germline values: CDR1 SGDLS, CDR2 YYNGEE. This CDR3 spans 12 amino acids. The chain combines TRBV9 with TRBJ2-1, with TRBD2 identical over 7 bases. This TCR came from a male donor with ankylosing spondylitis. Sequences were obtained from synovial fluid, either unsorted or a sorted T cell fraction (not recorded which). For the CDR3, the DNA is TGTGCCAGCAGCGTACCGGGAGGTGAGCAGTTCTTC. Translated, it gives CASSVPGGEQFF.